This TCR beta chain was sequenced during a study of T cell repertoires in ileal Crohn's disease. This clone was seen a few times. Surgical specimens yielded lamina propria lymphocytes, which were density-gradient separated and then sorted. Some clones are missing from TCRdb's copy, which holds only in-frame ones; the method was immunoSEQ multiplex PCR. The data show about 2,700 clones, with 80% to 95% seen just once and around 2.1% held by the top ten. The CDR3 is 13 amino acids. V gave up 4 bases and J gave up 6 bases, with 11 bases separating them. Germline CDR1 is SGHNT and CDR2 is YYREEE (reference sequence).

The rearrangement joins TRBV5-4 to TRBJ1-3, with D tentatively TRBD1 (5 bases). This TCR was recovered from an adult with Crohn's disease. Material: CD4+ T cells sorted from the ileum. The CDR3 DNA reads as TGTGCCAGCAGCCGCGGGGCACTAAACACCATATATTTT. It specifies CASSRGALNTIYF.